The 26 T cell receptor beta chains below all came from one sample that was sequenced in a study of cytomegalovirus exposure and HLA in healthy donors. PCR primers comprised 60 Vbeta and 13 Jbeta primers. Assay: immunoSEQ multiplex PCR; the TCRdb copy retains only in-frame clones and omits some. The repertoire has 180,000 or so clones, roughly 75% of them found once; the top ten carry 1.5% to 2%. The sample comprised PBMCs. The source of these receptors is a woman between 25 and 40 years old in good health and CMV-seronegative.

This chain uses TRBV2 with TRBJ1-2; 7 bases agree with TRBD1. CDR1 and CDR2 from the germline V gene are SNHLY and FYNNEI. The CDR3 runs 14 residues. J gave up 2 bases and V 6 bases, and 6 bases lay outside the gene matches. In DNA form, the CDR3 reads TGTGCCAGCAGCCGACAGGGAGCAAACTATGGCTACACCTTC. Translated: CASSRQGANYGYTF.

V is TRBV11-2 and J is TRBJ2-2; 9 bases match TRBD1. The CDR3 is 16 residues long. Looked up from germline, CDR1 is SGHAT and CDR2 is FQNNGV. V was clipped by 5 bases and J by 7 bases; unmatched bases: 11. CDR3 amino acids: CASSTRRQGGFGELFF. DNA of the CDR3: TGTGCCAGCAGCACAAGACGACAGGGGGGTTTCGGGGAGCTGTTTTTT.

The chain links TRBV27 to TRBJ2-5; 8 bases align to TRBD2. The germline V gene has CDR1 MNHEY and CDR2 SMNVEV (reference sequence). J gave up 5 bases and V 5 bases, and 10 bases lay outside the gene matches. CDR3 length: 15 residues. The CDR3 spells CASSGPSGGSETQYF. The CDR3, as DNA: TGTGCCAGCAGTGGACCGAGCGGGGGCTCGGAGACCCAGTACTTC.

The chain's CDR3 is CATDLRGQRANYGYTF. The CDR3 nucleotides read TGTGCCACCGACCTAAGGGGGCAGAGGGCTAACTATGGCTACACCTTC. This chain joins TRBV30 and TRBJ1-2; 7 nucleotides align to TRBD1. This CDR3 has 16 amino acids. The germline V gene encodes CDR1 GTSNPN and CDR2 SVGIG (reference sequence). Germline trimming cut 8 bases from V and 0 bases from J; bases unmatched to any gene: 15.

The chain links TRBV29-1 to TRBJ2-2, with 9 nucleotides matching TRBD2. This CDR3 contains 15 residues. The J segment lost 7 bases and the V segment lost 8 bases, leaving 14 bases of the junction unmatched. Germline V gene data show CDR1 as SQVTM and CDR2 as ANQGSEA. The CDR3 is CSSGVGRGGVGELFF. As DNA, the CDR3 is TGCAGCTCTGGCGTGGGGCGGGGGGGCGTCGGGGAGCTGTTTTTT.

V and J are TRBV7-3 and TRBJ2-6; 7 nucleotides agree with TRBD1. This CDR3 has 19 amino acids. Per germline, CDR1 SGHTA and CDR2 FQGTGA. The J segment lost 2 bases and the V segment lost 1 base, leaving 11 bases of the junction unmatched. The DNA of the CDR3 is TGTGCCAGCAGCTTAAGTCCCGGGACAGAGGGCACTGGGGCCAACGTCCTGACTTTC. Translated: CASSLSPGTEGTGANVLTF. The entire variable domain, with the rest obtained from reference TRBV7-3 and TRBJ2-6, is as follows: GAGVSQTPSNKVTEKGKYVELRCDPISGHTALYWYRQSLGQGPEFLIYFQGTGAADDSGLPNDRFFAVRPEGSVSTLKIQRTERGDSAVYLCASSLSPGTEGTGANVLTFGAGSRLTVL.

The chain joins TRBV5-1 to TRBJ1-2, with D tentatively TRBD1 (5 bases). The CDR3 covers 12 residues. CDR1 and CDR2 (germline): SGHRS, YFSETQ. V was clipped by 1 base and J by 8 bases, with 9 bases between them. The CDR3, as DNA: TGCGCCAGCAGCTTGAATAACAGGGGCTACACCTTC. It encodes CASSLNNRGYTF.

V and J are TRBV19 and TRBJ1-5; 10 nucleotides line up with TRBD1. With 6 bases clipped from V and 4 bases from J, the junction kept 6 bases outside the gene matches. CDR3 length equals 15 residues. Germline-derived CDR1 and CDR2 are LNHDA and SQIVND (reference sequence). CDR3 in DNA: TGTGCCAGTAGCGGCCGGGACAGGGGAAATCAGCCCCAGCATTTT. Its translation: CASSGRDRGNQPQHF.

This clone appeared a few times. The chain has TRBV2 and TRBJ2-7; D might be TRBD1 (5 bases). Germline lookup yields CDR1 SNHLY and CDR2 FYNNEI. Between the trimmed V and J ends, which lost 7 bases and 3 bases, there was a span of 10 bases. The CDR3 loop spans 12 amino acids. The CDR3 protein is CASKRGNYEQYF. In DNA, the CDR3 is TGTGCCAGCAAAAGGGGCAACTACGAGCAGTACTTC.

The rearrangement joins TRBV2 to TRBJ2-7, with D perhaps TRBD1 (6 bases). V was clipped by 8 bases and J by 2 bases, with 13 bases between them. Looked up from germline, CDR1 is SNHLY and CDR2 is FYNNEI. The CDR3 runs to 13 residues. The CDR3 loop reads CASSRGTTYEQYF. The CDR3 DNA reads TGTGCCAGCTCCAGGGGAACCACCTACGAGCAGTACTTC.

The chain carries TRBV6-6 and TRBJ1-1; D is perhaps TRBD1 (5 bases). In germline, CDR1 is MNHNY, CDR2 SVGAGI (reference sequence). CDR3 size: 10 residues. V dropped 8 bases and J dropped 6 bases, with 7 bases sitting between them. The CDR3 nucleotides are TGTGCCAGCGGCAGGGCTGAAGCTTTCTTT. Amino acids: CASGRAEAFF.

The J gene is TRBJ2-1, the V gene TRBV7-2; TRBD2 might be the D (5 bases). Germline values: CDR1 SGHTA, CDR2 FQGNSA. Trimming took 1 base from V and 0 from J, leaving 16 bases between them. The CDR3 is 18 residues long. CDR3 amino acids: CASSLGGPLLSSYNEQFF. The CDR3 DNA reads as TGTGCCAGCAGCTTAGGAGGGCCGCTCCTTAGCTCCTACAATGAGCAGTTCTTC. Using reference TRBV7-2 and TRBJ2-1 for the parts outside the CDR3, the full variable domain is GAGVSQSPSNKVTEKGKDVELRCDPISGHTALYWYRQSLGQGLEFLIYFQGNSAPDKSGLPSDRFSAERTGGSVSTLTIQRTQQEDSAVYLCASSLGGPLLSSYNEQFFGPGTRLTVL.

This clone was counted once. The V gene is TRBV4-2, the J gene TRBJ1-3; the D is unclear. Trimming stripped 0 bases from V and 0 bases from J, with 15 bases between. Germline V gene sequence: CDR1 LGHNA, CDR2 YNFKEQ. This CDR3 has 18 amino acids. The CDR3: CASSQDGSGITSGNTIYF. The DNA of the CDR3 is TGTGCCAGCAGCCAAGATGGTTCCGGGATAACCTCTGGAAACACCATATATTTT.

V usage is TRBV15 and J usage is TRBJ2-7; 8 nucleotides align to TRBD1. J lost 0 bases, V lost 3 bases, and 7 bases had no gene match. The CDR3 runs 16 residues. Germline CDR1 LNHNV, CDR2 YYDKDF (reference sequence). DNA of the CDR3: TGTGCCACCAGCAGTGGACCCACAGGGGGCTCCTACGAGCAGTACTTC. Amino acids: CATSSGPTGGSYEQYF.

V and J are TRBV2 and TRBJ2-5; 9 bases fit TRBD2. The CDR3 runs 15 residues. The junction had 10 bases not matched to a gene; V was cut back by 4 bases and J by 7 bases. CDR1 SNHLY and CDR2 FYNNEI come from the germline V gene. The CDR3 DNA reads TGTGCCAGCAGTGGTAGCGGGGGTCTCCTGGGGACCCAGTACTTC. Translating gives CASSGSGGLLGTQYF.

The CDR3 loop is CAWSESPGGGQPQHF. CDR3 sequence (DNA): TGTGCCTGGAGTGAATCGCCAGGGGGTGGACAGCCCCAGCATTTT. V and J are TRBV30 and TRBJ1-5; 7 bases are shared with TRBD1. The CDR3 is 15 residues long. J was trimmed by 7 bases and V by 1 base; bases with no gene match: 10. Germline V lookup: CDR1 GTSNPN, CDR2 SVGIG (reference sequence).

The genes are TRBV6-5 and TRBJ2-5, with 11 bases matching TRBD2. CDR1 and CDR2 (germline): MNHEY, SVGAGI. The CDR3 spans 15 residues. V lost 0 bases to trimming and J lost 3 bases; unmatched junction nucleotides: 0. This CDR3 reads CASSYSGLAEETQYF. The CDR3 DNA follows: TGTGCCAGCAGTTACTCGGGACTAGCGGAAGAGACCCAGTACTTC.

V gene TRBV5-1 combines with J gene TRBJ1-2, with 10 bases lining up with TRBD1. Germline CDR1 reads SGHRS; CDR2 reads YFSETQ. There are 13 residues in the CDR3. After removal of 4 bases from V and 6 bases from J, the junction contained 3 bases not matched to a gene. CDR3 sequence (DNA): TGCGCCAGCAGCGCAGGGACAGGGGATGGCTACACCTTC. As protein: CASSAGTGDGYTF.

The chain combines TRBV19 with TRBJ1-5; D gene unclear. V was trimmed by 5 bases and J by 7 bases, leaving 12 bases between them. The CDR3 consists of 13 residues. The germline V gene has CDR1 LNHDA and CDR2 SQIVND (reference sequence). CDR3 protein: CASSVSEEQPQHF. Here the CDR3 DNA reads TGTGCCAGTAGTGTGTCGGAGGAGCAGCCCCAGCATTTT. The variable domain in full, completed from reference TRBV19 and TRBJ1-5, reads DGGITQSPKYLFRKEGQNVTLSCEQNLNHDAMYWYRQDPGQGLRLIYYSQIVNDFQKGDIAEGYSVSREKKESFPLTVTSAQKNPTAFYLCASSVSEEQPQHFGDGTRLSIL.

The rearrangement uses TRBV4-1 and TRBJ2-5, with 7 bases fitting TRBD1. This CDR3 has 17 residues. Germline lookup yields CDR1 MGHRA and CDR2 YSYEKL. V shed 4 bases and J 1 base; nucleotides not matched to a gene: 12. The DNA for the CDR3 is TGCGCCAGCAGCCCTCAGCTATCCGGGACAGCCCAAGAGACCCAGTACTTC. Protein product: CASSPQLSGTAQETQYF.

This rearrangement joins TRBV9 to TRBJ1-5; D perhaps matches TRBD1 (5 bases). The ends were cut back, 0 bases at V and 3 bases at J, with 10 bases in the middle. This CDR3 comprises 15 residues. Germline assignment: CDR1 SGDLS and CDR2 YYNGEE. CDR3 sequence (DNA): TGTGCCAGCAGCGTAGTTGGACACAACAATCAGCCCCAGCATTTT. Residues: CASSVVGHNNQPQHF.

The chain uses TRBV7-2 and TRBJ2-7; the D gene is possibly TRBD1 (6 bases). Germline V gives CDR1 SGHTA, CDR2 FQGNSA. The CDR3 covers 14 residues. V lost 7 bases and J 7 bases, leaving 20 bases between the germline ends. This chain's CDR3 is CASNLRGSLGEQYF. Written as DNA, the CDR3 is TGTGCCAGCAATCTCAGGGGCTCATTGGGAGAGCAGTACTTC.

The rearrangement joins TRBV6-6 to TRBJ1-5, with 7 bases aligning to TRBD1. The CDR3 contains 16 residues. With 4 bases clipped from V and 3 bases from J, the junction kept 9 bases outside the gene matches. Germline CDR1 is MNHNY and CDR2 is SVGAGI (reference sequence). The CDR3 loop is CASSSITGASNQPQHF. The CDR3 region has the DNA TGTGCCAGCAGTTCCATCACAGGGGCCTCCAATCAGCCCCAGCATTTT.

The gene calls are TRBV4-2 and TRBJ2-7; 8 positions match TRBD2. This CDR3 spans 17 amino acids. Per germline, CDR1 LGHNA and CDR2 YNFKEQ. Germline trimming cut 0 bases from V and 0 bases from J; bases unmatched to any gene: 7. CDR3 DNA sequence: TGTGCCAGCAGCCAAGACACCAGCGGGGGTCCCTCCTACGAGCAGTACTTC. Translating it yields CASSQDTSGGPSYEQYF.

This chain links TRBV30 with TRBJ1-5; D call uncertain. V dropped 1 base and J dropped 4 bases, with 8 bases sitting between them. Looked up from germline, CDR1 is GTSNPN and CDR2 is SVGIG (reference sequence). The CDR3 length is 13 residues. CDR3: CAWSGARNQPQHF. DNA for the CDR3: TGTGCCTGGAGTGGGGCCAGAAATCAGCCCCAGCATTTT.

V gene TRBV7-2 combines with J gene TRBJ2-1; 10 bases map to TRBD2. With V trimmed by 3 bases and J by 2 bases, 4 bases remained unmatched. This CDR3 region has 16 residues. The germline gives CDR1 SGHTA, CDR2 FQGNSA. DNA for the CDR3: TGTGCCAGCAGCTTCCCTCTAGCGGGGGCCTACAATGAGCAGTTCTTC. Its translation: CASSFPLAGAYNEQFF.